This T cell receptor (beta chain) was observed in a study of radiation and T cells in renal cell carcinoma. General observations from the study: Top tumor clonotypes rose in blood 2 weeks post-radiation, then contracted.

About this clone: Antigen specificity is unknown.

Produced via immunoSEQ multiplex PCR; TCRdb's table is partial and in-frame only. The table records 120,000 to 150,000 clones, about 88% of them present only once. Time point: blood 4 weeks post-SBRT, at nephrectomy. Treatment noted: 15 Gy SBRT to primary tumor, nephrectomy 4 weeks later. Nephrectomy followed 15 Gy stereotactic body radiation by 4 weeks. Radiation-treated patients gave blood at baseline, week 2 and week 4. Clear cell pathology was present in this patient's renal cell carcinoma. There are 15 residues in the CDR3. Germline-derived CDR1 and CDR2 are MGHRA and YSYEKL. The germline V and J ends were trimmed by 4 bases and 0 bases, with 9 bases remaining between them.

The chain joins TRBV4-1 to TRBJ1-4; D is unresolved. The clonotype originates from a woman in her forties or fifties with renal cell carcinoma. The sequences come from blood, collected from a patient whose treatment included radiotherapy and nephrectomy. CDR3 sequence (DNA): TGCGCCAGCAGCCGTCAAGGCACAACTAATGAAAAACTGTTTTTT. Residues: CASSRQGTTNEKLFF.